These 24 T cell receptor beta chains came from one sample sequenced in a study of T cell responses to AZD1222 COVID-19 vaccine. Only in-frame clones appear in the TCRdb table, and some are missing; sequencing was by immunoSEQ multiplex PCR. Here the sample spans 150,000 to 200,000 clones, 85% to 95% being singletons. This specimen consisted of peripheral blood, obtained on day 0 of AZD1222 vaccination. The receptors derive from an adult in good health.

V and J are TRBV7-3 and TRBJ2-1, with a tentative D call TRBD2 (7 bases). The germline V gene has CDR1 SGHTA and CDR2 FQGTGA. There are 14 residues in the CDR3. Trimming took 2 bases from V and 9 from J, leaving 14 bases between them. Here the CDR3 DNA reads TGTGCCAGCAGCTTATATTCGGGGGGCGGTGAGCAGTTCTTC. Protein: CASSLYSGGGEQFF.

Points on this clone: The same CDR3 also results from other DNA sequences found in this sample. The chain joins TRBV5-1 to TRBJ1-3, with no clear D. The CDR3 is made up of 15 amino acids. V was clipped by 0 bases and J by 0 bases, with 7 bases between them. In germline, CDR1 is SGHRS, CDR2 YFSETQ. CDR3 in amino acids: CASSLEQSSGNTIYF. The DNA for the CDR3 is TGCGCCAGCAGCTTGGAACAGAGCTCTGGAAACACCATATATTTT.

This rearrangement joins TRBV18 to TRBJ1-2; D gene uncertain. Germline values: CDR1 KGHSH, CDR2 LQKENI. Trimming pared 0 bases from V and 7 bases from J, leaving 15 bases between. This CDR3 is built from 15 residues. CDR3 DNA: TGTGCCAGCTCACCACCGGCGGGGTCCCAGGCTGGCTACACCTTC. This encodes CASSPPAGSQAGYTF.

This chain joins TRBV5-5 and TRBJ1-5; D perhaps matches TRBD1 (6 bases). Trimming left V 1 base short and J 4 bases short, with 12 bases between. The CDR3 runs 15 residues. Germline V gene lookup returns CDR1 SGHKS and CDR2 YYEKEE (reference sequence). For the CDR3, the DNA is TGTGCCAGCAGCTTGATGGGGGGCGCGAATCAGCCCCAGCATTTT. Protein product: CASSLMGGANQPQHF.

The V gene is TRBV2, the J gene TRBJ1-2; no clear D. CDR1 is SNHLY, CDR2 FYNNEI, per germline. The CDR3 is made up of 14 amino acids. V lost 2 bases and J lost 4, with 11 bases in between. Written as DNA, the CDR3 is TGTGCCAGCAGTGAACATCGGACCTCCTATGGCTACACCTTC. Residues: CASSEHRTSYGYTF.

This clone was detected a few times. This chain uses TRBV4-1 with TRBJ2-1; no definite D call. The CDR3 spans 11 residues. Germline-derived CDR1 and CDR2 are MGHRA and YSYEKL. Trimming took 4 bases from V and 8 from J, leaving 6 bases between them. The CDR3 sequence is CASSLRDEQFF. The DNA for the CDR3 is TGCGCCAGCAGCCTCAGAGATGAGCAGTTCTTC.

The genes are TRBV19 and TRBJ2-7; perhaps TRBD1 as D (5 bases). V lost 2 bases to trimming and J lost 0 bases, with 8 bases between them. The CDR3 extends over 14 amino acids. The V gene's germline CDR1 is LNHDA and CDR2 SQIVND (reference sequence). CDR3 nucleotide sequence: TGTGCCAGTAGTATAAAACAGGCCTCCTACGAGCAGTACTTC. The encoded protein is CASSIKQASYEQYF.

The chain combines TRBV29-1 with TRBJ2-2; 7 bases map to TRBD1. The CDR3 is made up of 14 amino acids. Germline V gives CDR1 SQVTM, CDR2 ANQGSEA. V lost 3 bases and J lost 1; bases outside the gene matches: 2. The CDR3 DNA follows: TGCAGCGTTGAGAGACAGGGGAACACCGGGGAGCTGTTTTTT. The encoded protein is CSVERQGNTGELFF.

V gene TRBV7-2 combines with J gene TRBJ2-5, with 15 nucleotides matching TRBD2. CDR3 size: 17 residues. Germline lookup yields CDR1 SGHTA and CDR2 FQGNSA. V was pared by 4 bases and J by 5 bases, with 8 bases of the junction left unmatched. The CDR3 DNA sequence: TGTGCCAGCAGCTCGCAAGGACTAGCGGGGGGGTTGGAGACCCAGTACTTC. Protein product: CASSSQGLAGGLETQYF.

The chain links TRBV7-9 to TRBJ2-1; TRBD2 aligns across 13 bases. This CDR3 has 15 residues. CDR1 and CDR2 (germline): SEHNR, FQNEAQ (reference sequence). Trimming removed 5 bases from V and 5 bases from J; junction bases left unmatched: 3. CDR3 bases: TGTGCCAGCAGCGTGGGACTAGCGGGAAACAATGAGCAGTTCTTC. It specifies CASSVGLAGNNEQFF. The entire variable domain, with the rest obtained from reference TRBV7-9 and TRBJ2-1, is as follows: DTGVSQNPRHKITKRGQNVTFRCDPISEHNRLYWYRQTLGQGPEFLTYFQNEAQLEKSRLLSDRFSAERPKGSFSTLEIQRTEQGDSAMYLCASSVGLAGNNEQFFGPGTRLTVL.

The chain carries TRBV5-5 and TRBJ2-2; 8 bases are shared with TRBD1. CDR3 length equals 16 residues. Germline V gives CDR1 SGHKS, CDR2 YYEKEE (reference sequence). Trimming at V came to 0 bases and at J to 3 bases, leaving 4 bases not matched to a gene. The CDR3 spells CASSLEGTGYTGELFF. The CDR3 DNA reads as TGTGCCAGCAGCTTGGAAGGGACAGGCTACACCGGGGAGCTGTTTTTT.

The genes are TRBV30 and TRBJ1-1; D is undetermined. Per germline, CDR1 GTSNPN and CDR2 SVGIG (reference sequence). The CDR3 length is 16 residues. Trimming pared 3 bases from V and 3 bases from J, leaving 20 bases between. The CDR3 region is CAWSRRPVAVDTEAFF. As DNA, the CDR3 is TGTGCCTGGAGCCGACGTCCGGTTGCCGTGGACACTGAAGCTTTCTTT.

V is TRBV3-1 (or the pseudogene TRBV3-2) and J is TRBJ2-2, with TRBD1 matching over 7 bases. Unmatched junction bases numbered 5, after V lost 2 bases and J lost 5 bases. Germline CDR1 and CDR2: LGHDT and YNNKEL (reference sequence). The CDR3 length is 15 residues. CDR3 nucleotide sequence: TGTGCCAGCAGCCAACCCCCACAGGGGACCGGGGAGCTGTTTTTT. Protein: CASSQPPQGTGELFF.

V is TRBV11-2 and J is TRBJ2-1; D not certain. With 3 bases removed from V and 3 bases from J, the gap between germline ends came to 9 bases. The CDR3 totals 14 residues. Germline V CDR1 and CDR2: SGHAT, FQNNGV. The CDR3 here is CASSLASGYNEQFF. DNA for the CDR3: TGTGCCAGCAGCTTGGCCTCGGGCTACAATGAGCAGTTCTTC.

The chain combines TRBV19 with TRBJ2-2; D is unclear. CDR3 length equals 15 residues. From germline, CDR1 is LNHDA and CDR2 SQIVND (reference sequence). Trimming took 3 bases from V and 4 from J, leaving 12 bases between them. The CDR3, as DNA: TGTGCCAGTAGTATGGTGAACCCGCTCACCGGGGAGCTGTTTTTT. Translation: CASSMVNPLTGELFF.

The V call is TRBV11-2, the J call TRBJ2-2; D call uncertain. Germline CDR1 reads SGHAT; CDR2 reads FQNNGV. Trimming removed 1 base at V and 5 bases at J, with 14 bases between. There are 16 residues in the CDR3. Here the CDR3 reads CASSLVRAPGTGELFF. The CDR3 DNA is TGTGCCAGCAGCTTAGTAAGGGCCCCTGGGACCGGGGAGCTGTTTTTT.

The V and J genes are TRBV30 and TRBJ2-2; D not resolved. This CDR3 region has 14 residues. The germline V gene has CDR1 GTSNPN and CDR2 SVGIG (reference sequence). V was clipped by 1 base and J by 3 bases, with 9 bases between them. The CDR3 DNA reads TGTGCCTGGAGTGCCCAGATGCACACCGGGGAGCTGTTTTTT. Encoded protein: CAWSAQMHTGELFF.

V and J are TRBV6-1 and TRBJ2-1, with 11 positions matching TRBD2. CDR1 and CDR2 (germline): MNHNS, SASEGT. This CDR3 is 18 amino acids long. Trimming cost V 3 bases and J 3 bases; bases outside gene matches: 10. Here the CDR3 reads CASSDRIAGGQNYNEQFF. CDR3 DNA: TGTGCCAGCAGTGATAGAATAGCGGGGGGGCAGAACTACAATGAGCAGTTCTTC.

This CDR3 reads CASRADGVAGELFF. In DNA form, the CDR3 reads TGTGCCAGCAGAGCGGACGGTGTGGCCGGGGAGCTGTTTTTT. The chain links TRBV2 to TRBJ2-2; a weak D match, TRBD2 (5 bases). The CDR3 sequence is 14 residues long. Germline CDR1 SNHLY, CDR2 FYNNEI. V was pared by 6 bases and J by 6 bases, with 14 bases between. Combining the CDR3 with reference TRBV2 and TRBJ2-2 gives the whole variable domain EPEVTQTPSHQVTQMGQEVILRCVPISNHLYFYWYRQILGQKVEFLVSFYNNEISEKSEIFDDQFSVERPDGSNFTLKIRSTKLEDSAMYFCASRADGVAGELFFGEGSRLTVL.

The chain carries TRBV7-2 and TRBJ2-7, with D perhaps matching TRBD1 (6 bases). Germline loops: CDR1 SGHTA, CDR2 FQGNSA. V lost 4 bases to trimming and J lost 1 base, with 8 bases between them. This CDR3 has 13 amino acids. The CDR3 region has the DNA TGTGCCAGCAGCTCACAGGGTTCCTACGAGCAGTACTTC. Protein product: CASSSQGSYEQYF.

This clone has just a few counts. J is TRBJ1-2 and V is TRBV30; tentative D call: TRBD1 (6 bases). This CDR3 comprises 10 residues. Germline V lookup: CDR1 GTSNPN, CDR2 SVGIG (reference sequence). V lost 5 bases, J lost 7 bases, and 8 bases lay in between. The CDR3 loop reads CAWRRGGYTF. DNA for the CDR3: TGTGCCTGGCGCAGGGGTGGCTACACCTTC.

The chain employs TRBV6-5 and TRBJ1-2; TRBD1 is a possible D gene (6 bases). CDR3 size: 15 residues. From germline, CDR1 is MNHEY and CDR2 SVGAGI. V was clipped by 8 bases and J by 0 bases, with 16 bases between them. The CDR3 nucleotides read TGTGCCAGCCTCGGAGGGGGAGGGCCTAACTATGGCTACACCTTC. Translation: CASLGGGGPNYGYTF.

The V call is TRBV6-2 or TRBV6-3, the J call TRBJ2-1; 7 bases agree with TRBD2. From germline, CDR1 is MNHEY and CDR2 SVGEGT. Germline trimming cut 5 bases from V and 3 bases from J; bases unmatched to any gene: 10. The CDR3 is 16 amino acids. The CDR3 sequence: CASSRTRNHDYNEQFF. Written as DNA, the CDR3 is TGTGCCAGCAGTAGGACTAGAAACCACGACTACAATGAGCAGTTCTTC.

A single count supports this clone. The chain has TRBV4-3 and TRBJ1-4, with D tentatively TRBD1 (5 bases). The CDR3 contains 17 residues. Trimming shortened V by 1 base and J by 4 bases, and 16 bases separated the two germline ends. CDR1 LGHNA and CDR2 YSLEER come from the germline V gene. CDR3 DNA: TGCGCCAGCAGCCAAGGGACTGACGGGACGGTTAATGAAAAACTGTTTTTT. It encodes CASSQGTDGTVNEKLFF.